Listed below are T cell receptor beta chains from one sample, sequenced in a study of human T cells and chemical hapten exposure. TCRdb used MiXCR to reprocess the RACE reads, holding one entry per CDR3 protein. The data contain about 54,000 distinct CDR3 sequences, about a tenth of them seen just once; the ten biggest clones take up 1.5% to 2%. Sequenced material: whole blood, taken in connection with sensitization to the hapten diphenylcyclopropenone (DPC). Every receptor here comes from a woman in her forties or fifties with alopecia areata. Some clones in this sample may be carry-over from other donors' samples. The CDR3 runs from the conserved cysteine through the conserved F or W. A D gene is named only where the DNA matches it firmly. The size field is filled for only some rows; it gives once, few, many or a size class.

d_gene	v_gene	j_gene	abundance	CDR3nt	CDR3aa
-	TRBV6-6	TRBJ2-2	-	TGTGCCAGCAGGGACAGCGCGAACACCGGGGAGCTGTTTTTT	CASRDSANTGELFF
-	TRBV4-1	TRBJ1-5	many	TGCGCCAGCAGCCCATTTACCCAAAAGCTCCTACTCCAGGGTCAGCCCCAGCATTTT	CASSPFTQKLLLQGQPQHF
TRBD2	TRBV2	TRBJ2-1	few	TGTGCCAGCCCAAGACTAGCGGGTTTTTACAACAATGAGCAGTTCTTC	CASPRLAGFYNNEQFF
-	TRBV9	TRBJ2-7	once	TGTGCCAGCAGCGTACGGACGGGGCGGGACGAGCAGTACTTC	CASSVRTGRDEQYF
-	TRBV6-5	TRBJ2-5	few	TGTGCCAGCAGTTCCCCGACAGGCGTCCAAGAGACCCAGTACTTC	CASSSPTGVQETQYF
-	TRBV21-1	TRBJ1-5	many	TGTGCCAGCAGCACCTCCAGGGGGACCCCCTGGGGCAATCAGCCCCAGCATTTT	CASSTSRGTPWGNQPQHF
-	TRBV6-2/TRBV6-3	TRBJ2-7	few	TGTGCCAGTCGGAACTTCTACGAGCAGTACTTC	CASRNFYEQYF
-	TRBV25-1	TRBJ2-2	few	TGTGCCAGCCGATACAGGGAAGGCACCGGGGAGCTGTTTTTT	CASRYREGTGELFF
TRBD2	TRBV5-1	TRBJ2-2	few	TGCGCCAGCAGCGCAATAGCGGGCTCGAACACCGGGGAGCTGTTTTTT	CASSAIAGSNTGELFF
-	TRBV12-3/TRBV12-4	TRBJ2-4	-	TGTGCCAGCAGGTCCGTAGCCAAAAACATTCAGTACTTC	CASRSVAKNIQYF
TRBD1	TRBV11-2	TRBJ1-1	many	TGTGCCAGCAGCTTTGGGGACAGGGGCTTGAACACTGAAGCTTTCTTT	CASSFGDRGLNTEAFF
-	TRBV7-2	TRBJ1-4	-	TGTGCCAGCAGCTTAAGGGGAGGGCCCGATGAAAAACTGTTTTTT	CASSLRGGPDEKLFF
TRBD1	TRBV29-1	TRBJ1-1	-	TGCAGCTCGCGACAGGGAAACACTGAAGCTTTCTTT	CSSRQGNTEAFF
TRBD2	TRBV2	TRBJ2-3	few	TGTGCCAGCAGTGATTTGATCACTAGCGGGAGCACAGATACGCAGTATTTT	CASSDLITSGSTDTQYF
-	TRBV5-1	TRBJ1-1	few	TGCGCCAGCAGCTCCGACAGTTACACTGAAGCTTTCTTT	CASSSDSYTEAFF
-	TRBV5-1	TRBJ2-4	-	TGCGCCAGCAGCTTGGTGCCAGGGGATGGCAAAAACATTCAGTACTTC	CASSLVPGDGKNIQYF